Listed below are T cell receptor beta chains from one sample, sequenced in a study of T cell responses to AZD1222 COVID-19 vaccine. Produced via immunoSEQ multiplex PCR; TCRdb's table is partial and in-frame only. In the table there are about 88,000 clones, roughly 89% of which are singletons. The specimen was peripheral blood, collected on day 0 of AZD1222 vaccination. These receptors were taken from an adult in good health. Both conserved end residues are part of each CDR3. A D gene is named only where the DNA matches it firmly. Rows give clone size only sometimes, using once, few, many, or a class for an expanded clone.

j_gene	d_gene	abundance	v_gene	CDR3nt	CDR3aa
TRBJ1-4	NA	once	TRBV2	TGTGCCAGCACCAGTAGGACGAGGGAAAAACTGTTTTTT	CASTSRTREKLFF
TRBJ1-1	NA	NA	TRBV6-4	TGTGCCAGCAGATTTAAGGGTGAAGCTTTCTTT	CASRFKGEAFF
TRBJ1-3	NA	NA	TRBV19	TGTGCCAGTAGTATAGATCTTAGACTGCCTGGAAACACCATATATTTT	CASSIDLRLPGNTIYF
TRBJ2-7	TRBD2	NA	TRBV5-4	TGTGCCAGCAGCTCGGAGCGGGGGGGACCCTACGAGCAGTACTTC	CASSSERGGPYEQYF
TRBJ1-1	NA	NA	TRBV27	TGTGCCAGCAGCTCAGGGAACACTGAAGCTTTCTTT	CASSSGNTEAFF
TRBJ1-2	NA	NA	TRBV9	TGTGCCAGCAGCCCTTTGGACAGAAGAGTGGGAAGCTATGGCTACACCTTC	CASSPLDRRVGSYGYTF
TRBJ1-5	TRBD1	once	TRBV4-1	TGCGCCAGCAGCCAAGGGACAGGGAATCAGCCCCAGCATTTT	CASSQGTGNQPQHF
TRBJ2-2	NA	NA	TRBV7-2	TGTGCCAGCAGCTTTTTGGGATACACCGGGGAGCTGTTTTTT	CASSFLGYTGELFF
TRBJ1-5	NA	once	TRBV24-1	TGTGCCACCAGTGATCAGTCAGGGTGGGCCAATCAGCCCCAGCATTTT	CATSDQSGWANQPQHF
TRBJ1-2	NA	few	TRBV7-8	TGTGCCAGCAGCCCGCTTGGCAGGGGAGATGGCTACACCTTC	CASSPLGRGDGYTF
TRBJ2-3	NA	NA	TRBV7-2	TGTGCCAGCAGCTTAGGACGCACATACACAGATACGCAGTATTTT	CASSLGRTYTDTQYF
TRBJ1-5	NA	NA	TRBV19	TGTGCCAGTAGCCCAGTTTTGGGCAATCAGCCCCAGCATTTT	CASSPVLGNQPQHF
TRBJ2-1	NA	NA	TRBV10-2	TGCGCCAGCAGTGACCGCCCTAGCAATGTGTATGCCAATGAGCAGTTCTTC	CASSDRPSNVYANEQFF
TRBJ1-2	NA	NA	TRBV12-3/TRBV12-4	TGTGCCAGCGACGGAGATTTCAACTATGGCTACACCTTC	CASDGDFNYGYTF
TRBJ2-1	NA	NA	TRBV27	TGTGCCAGCAGTCCCATGGGTCAATTATTGGATGAGCAGTTCTTC	CASSPMGQLLDEQFF
TRBJ1-3	NA	NA	TRBV21-1	TGTGCCAGCAGGGGTTCGGACAAGGGAAACACCATATATTTT	CASRGSDKGNTIYF
TRBJ1-5	TRBD1	NA	TRBV28	TGTGCCAGCAGTTTTCGGACAGGGTCGGGAAGTCAGCCCCAGCATTTT	CASSFRTGSGSQPQHF
TRBJ2-7	NA	NA	TRBV6-6	TGTGCCAGCAGTTACTGGGGGAGCTCCACCCACGAGCAGTACTTC	CASSYWGSSTHEQYF
TRBJ2-2	TRBD2	NA	TRBV6-5	TGTGCCAGCAGGATTAGCGGGGGGGGTACCGGGGAGCTGTTTTTT	CASRISGGGTGELFF
TRBJ2-7	NA	NA	TRBV11-2	TGTGCCAGCAGCTCCCTGAGGGGGGTAGACGCCTACGAGCAGTACTTC	CASSSLRGVDAYEQYF